The 27 T cell receptor beta chains below were found in one sample sequenced in a study of cytomegalovirus exposure and HLA in healthy donors. Vbeta (60) and Jbeta (13) primers were used in the PCR. Clones were sequenced by immunoSEQ multiplex PCR, and TCRdb holds only the in-frame ones, with some missing. Of about 200,000 clones listed, roughly 85% are singletons. The sequencing sample was made of PBMCs. These receptors all come from a woman aged 18-29 years in good health and CMV-seronegative.

The CDR3: CASSLEGGAGEAFF. CDR3 in DNA: TGTGCCAGCAGCTTAGAAGGGGGCGCTGGTGAAGCTTTCTTT. V usage is TRBV5-6 and J usage is TRBJ1-1, with 7 bases that match TRBD1. V was pared by 2 bases and J by 7 bases, with 8 bases of the junction left unmatched. The germline CDR1 and CDR2 sequences are SGHDT and YYEEEE. The CDR3 spans 14 residues.

This chain connects TRBV27 to TRBJ1-2; TRBD1 agrees at 8 bases. The CDR3 is 17 residues long. Trimming cost V 5 bases and J 2 bases; bases outside gene matches: 13. Germline V CDR1 and CDR2: MNHEY, SMNVEV (reference sequence). The CDR3 protein is CASSPRRTGYSNYGYTF. CDR3 DNA: TGTGCCAGCAGTCCCCGGCGGACAGGGTATAGCAACTATGGCTACACCTTC.

J is TRBJ2-1 and V is TRBV18, with D perhaps matching TRBD1 (6 bases). Per the germline V gene, CDR1 is KGHSH and CDR2 is LQKENI. The CDR3 runs 13 residues. The V end lost 6 bases, the J end lost 3 bases, and 9 bases lay between the germline ends. DNA for the CDR3: TGTGCCAGCTCGACAGGCAACTACAATGAGCAGTTCTTC. Its protein is CASSTGNYNEQFF.

The J gene is TRBJ2-5, the V gene TRBV11-2, with 9 bases that match TRBD2. The V segment lost 1 base and the J segment 3 bases; nucleotides outside the gene matches: 3. This CDR3 has 15 amino acids. Germline lookup yields CDR1 SGHAT and CDR2 FQNNGV. CDR3 protein: CASSLGAGGKETQYF. The CDR3 DNA sequence: TGTGCCAGCAGCTTAGGTGCGGGAGGGAAAGAGACCCAGTACTTC.

This chain connects TRBV30 to TRBJ2-1, with a possible D match to TRBD2 (6 bases). The germline CDR1 and CDR2 sequences are GTSNPN and SVGIG (reference sequence). CDR3 length: 12 amino acids. Trimming took off 4 bases at V and 4 bases at J, with 8 bases between the two ends. CDR3 in amino acids: CAWMGTYNEQFF. CDR3 nucleotides: TGTGCCTGGATGGGGACTTACAATGAGCAGTTCTTC.

The chain is built from TRBV2 and TRBJ1-6, with D possibly matching TRBD1 (6 bases). Trimming pared 3 bases from V and 9 bases from J, leaving 9 bases between. This CDR3 is built from 13 residues. The germline V gene has CDR1 SNHLY and CDR2 FYNNEI. The CDR3 is CASSDRTASPLHF. The CDR3 region has the DNA TGTGCCAGCAGTGATAGGACAGCTTCACCCCTCCACTTT.

The J gene is TRBJ2-3, the V gene TRBV2; weak D call: TRBD2 (6 bases). V lost 5 bases, J lost 1 base, and 13 bases lay in between. The CDR3 has 15 residues. The V gene's germline CDR1 is SNHLY and CDR2 FYNNEI. CDR3 in DNA: TGTGCCAGCAGTTTCGGGGGAGGAGGCACAGATACGCAGTATTTT. Protein sequence: CASSFGGGGTDTQYF.

This clone was counted only a few times. J is TRBJ1-4 and V is TRBV9; D is unclear. V dropped 4 bases and J dropped 5 bases, with 12 bases sitting between them. Germline CDR1 SGDLS, CDR2 YYNGEE. This CDR3 has 14 residues. The CDR3 here is CASSPGGLNEKLFF. The CDR3 DNA reads as TGTGCCAGCAGCCCAGGAGGGCTGAATGAAAAACTGTTTTTT.

The genes are TRBV15 and TRBJ2-2, with D tentatively TRBD2 (5 bases). The CDR3 has 18 residues. The germline V gene encodes CDR1 LNHNV and CDR2 YYDKDF (reference sequence). Between the trimmed V and J ends, which lost 0 bases and 2 bases, there was a span of 16 bases. CDR3 in amino acids: CATSRDYFEEGNTGELFF. The CDR3 DNA reads as TGTGCCACCAGCAGAGATTATTTCGAAGAGGGCAACACCGGGGAGCTGTTTTTT.

This clone was counted a single time. The gene calls are TRBV21-1 and TRBJ2-7; the table's D call of TRBD1 was not tested on the DNA. TRBV21-1 is assigned pseudogene status. The CDR3 has 14 residues. The DNA of the CDR3 is TGTGCCAGCGGCAGGGCAGAGAGCTCCTACGAGCAGTACTTC. Protein product: CASGRAESSYEQYF.

The V and J genes are TRBV27 and TRBJ2-3; tentatively, D is TRBD2 (5 bases). The germline V and J ends were trimmed by 7 bases and 0 bases, with 8 bases remaining between them. The CDR3 covers 13 residues. Germline V gene lookup returns CDR1 MNHEY and CDR2 SMNVEV (reference sequence). Here the CDR3 reads CASTWTSTDTQYF. The CDR3 DNA reads as TGTGCCAGCACATGGACTAGCACAGATACGCAGTATTTT.

As concerns this clone: The junction and the germline gene differ at one end; a read error may be behind it. The genes are TRBV7-9 and TRBJ2-5, with D perhaps TRBD1 (5 bases). The CDR3 loop spans 13 amino acids. Germline V lookup: CDR1 SEHNR, CDR2 FQNEAQ (reference sequence). The chain's CDR3 is CSSSFRQKETQYF. The CDR3 DNA reads TGTTCCAGCAGCTTCCGACAGAAAGAGACCCAGTACTTC.

The chain employs TRBV5-1 and TRBJ2-1; D perhaps matches TRBD1 (6 bases). Trimming cost V 1 base and J 0 bases, with 11 bases left between them. This CDR3 has 16 residues. Germline V lookup: CDR1 SGHRS, CDR2 YFSETQ. The CDR3 DNA follows: TGCGCCAGCAGCTTGTACCGGGACAACTCCTACAATGAGCAGTTCTTC. Its protein product is CASSLYRDNSYNEQFF.

This clone was recorded a few times. J is TRBJ2-7 and V is TRBV7-2; TRBD2 aligns across 10 bases. The CDR3 totals 13 residues. Trimming removed 5 bases from V and 3 bases from J; junction bases left unmatched: 1. The V gene's germline CDR1 is SGHTA and CDR2 FQGNSA. This CDR3 is CASSRLAGYEQYV. The CDR3 DNA reads as TGTGCCAGCAGCAGACTAGCGGGCTACGAGCAGTACGTC.

This clone was seen a handful of times. This sequence joins TRBV4-3 and TRBJ2-5, with D unclear. V was shortened by 0 bases and J by 1 base, with 12 bases between the two germline ends. This CDR3 is 16 amino acids long. Looked up from germline, CDR1 is LGHNA and CDR2 is YSLEER. The CDR3 region has the DNA TGCGCCAGCAGCCAAGATGGGCCCAGCCTCCAAGAGACCCAGTACTTC. Amino acid sequence: CASSQDGPSLQETQYF.

The rearrangement links TRBV19 to TRBJ1-4; 9 bases are a match to TRBD1. With V trimmed by 3 bases and J by 5 bases, 4 bases remained unmatched. This CDR3 has 15 amino acids. Germline CDR1 and CDR2: LNHDA and SQIVND (reference sequence). In DNA, the CDR3 is TGTGCCAGTAGTATCTGGGGGACAGGGAATGAAAAACTGTTTTTT. Its protein is CASSIWGTGNEKLFF.

The chain links TRBV12-2 to TRBJ1-2. TRBV12-2 is tagged as a pseudogene. This CDR3 has 17 residues. CDR3 DNA: TGTGCAAGTCGCTTAGCCCTGTACAGGGAGGGCGACTATGGCTACACCTTC. It codes for CASRLALYREGDYGYTF.

The V gene is TRBV18, the J gene TRBJ1-5; unclear D gene. The germline CDR1 and CDR2 sequences are KGHSH and LQKENI. Trimming took 3 bases from V and 2 from J, leaving 11 bases between them. This CDR3 is 15 amino acids long. The CDR3 sequence is CASSPVSGGNQPQHF. For the CDR3, the DNA is TGTGCCAGCTCACCGGTGTCGGGTGGCAATCAGCCCCAGCATTTT.

V and J are TRBV21-1 and TRBJ1-5; the table names TRBD1, a call not compared with the DNA. TRBV21-1 is tagged as a pseudogene. The CDR3 consists of 16 residues. CDR3 DNA: TGTGCCAGCAGCAAATACGGACAGGGAGGGGACCAGCCCCAGCATTTT. This codes for CASSKYGQGGDQPQHF.

The chain links TRBV2 to TRBJ1-2; 7 bases line up with TRBD1. Germline CDR1 reads SNHLY; CDR2 reads FYNNEI. The J segment lost 4 bases and the V segment lost 2 bases, leaving 10 bases of the junction unmatched. The CDR3 is 16 amino acids. CDR3 DNA sequence: TGTGCCAGCAGTGAAACTGGGGCAGGGGGGAGCTATGGCTACACCTTC. It translates to CASSETGAGGSYGYTF.

V usage is TRBV15 and J usage is TRBJ2-5; no firm D call. The CDR3 runs 13 residues. Germline lookup yields CDR1 LNHNV and CDR2 YYDKDF (reference sequence). Between the trimmed V and J ends, which lost 0 bases and 5 bases, there was a span of 7 bases. The CDR3 here is CATSRDYPETQYF. CDR3 nucleotides: TGTGCCACCAGCAGAGATTATCCTGAGACCCAGTACTTC.

This clone was recorded a few times. The rearrangement links TRBV6-6 to TRBJ2-3, with 7 bases that match TRBD2. Germline V gives CDR1 MNHNY, CDR2 SVGAGI (reference sequence). The CDR3 has 16 amino acids. Trimming at V came to 0 bases and at J to 4 bases, leaving 7 bases not matched to a gene. CDR3 amino acids: CASSYSITGGPDTQYF. The CDR3 DNA reads as TGTGCCAGCAGTTACTCGATAACGGGAGGACCAGATACGCAGTATTTT.

The chain carries TRBV10-2 and TRBJ2-1; TRBD2 matches at 11 bases. This CDR3 region has 16 residues. Germline V gene sequence: CDR1 WSHSY, CDR2 SAAADI. V shed 4 bases and J 8 bases; nucleotides not matched to a gene: 10. For the CDR3, the DNA is TGCGCCAGCAGTGCTCTTAGCGGGAGGGCTGAGTATGAGCAGTTCTTC. Protein: CASSALSGRAEYEQFF.

The chain couples TRBV11-2 to TRBJ1-1; D call uncertain. The V end was cut by 3 bases, the J end by 0 bases, with 8 bases between. CDR3 size: 14 residues. Germline V gene sequence: CDR1 SGHAT, CDR2 FQNNGV. The CDR3 DNA sequence: TGTGCCAGCAGCTTCGGACTCTTGAACACTGAAGCTTTCTTT. This gives the protein CASSFGLLNTEAFF.

The V gene is TRBV27, the J gene TRBJ2-1; TRBD2 aligns across 9 bases. Germline V gene lookup returns CDR1 MNHEY and CDR2 SMNVEV (reference sequence). The V gene end was trimmed by 2 bases and the J gene end by 5 bases; junction bases not matched to a gene: 10. The CDR3 extends over 17 amino acids. The CDR3 DNA reads TGTGCCAGCAGTTTACTAGCGGGATGGGGGGGGGACAATGAGCAGTTCTTC. Translated, it gives CASSLLAGWGGDNEQFF.

The V gene is TRBV7-2, the J gene TRBJ2-5, with 7 nucleotides matching TRBD2. The CDR3 consists of 14 residues. V gave up 5 bases and J gave up 4 bases; unmatched junction bases: 7. Germline V gene data show CDR1 as SGHTA and CDR2 as FQGNSA. The CDR3 DNA is TGTGCCAGCAGCCCAAAGCGGGAAGGAGAGACCCAGTACTTC. Translation: CASSPKREGETQYF.

The genes are TRBV5-6 and TRBJ2-3; weak D call: TRBD1 (6 bases). V lost 4 bases and J lost 2, with 11 bases in between. Germline V gene sequence: CDR1 SGHDT, CDR2 YYEEEE. The CDR3 loop spans 14 amino acids. The CDR3 loop is CASSRRGFTDTQYF. CDR3 DNA sequence: TGTGCCAGCAGCCGCAGGGGCTTCACAGATACGCAGTATTTT. Supplemented by reference TRBV5-6 and TRBJ2-3, the full variable domain reads DAGVTQSPTHLIKTRGQQVTLRCSPKSGHDTVSWYQQALGQGPQFIFQYYEEEERQRGNFPDRFSGHQFPNYSSELNVNALLLGDSALYLCASSRRGFTDTQYFGPGTRLTVL.